This T cell receptor (beta chain) was sequenced in a study of Ad26.COV2.S vaccination and SARS-CoV-2 variants. Across the study: Doses of Ad26.COV2.S were injected into muscle once or twice, 56 days apart.

Findings and limits, study-wide: There was reportedly substantial breadth in spike-specific CD8+ and CD4+ T cell responses after vaccination.

Germline V gene sequence: CDR1 MDHEN, CDR2 SYDVKM. This CDR3 comprises 15 residues. The V and J ends lost 6 bases and 10 bases, in that order; junction bases with no gene match: 15. Treatment in this sample: approximately 18 received Ad26.COV2.S at low or high dose, single or two shots; about five received placebo; per-sample allocation not given. Repertoires come from day 63 after the first vaccine or placebo injection. In regard to this clone: Its cognate antigen is unknown.

Assay: immunoSEQ multiplex PCR; the TCRdb copy retains only in-frame clones and omits some. This table has fewer than 400,000 clones, 85% appearing once. The TCR comes from a person aged 18 to 65 who received the Ad26.COV2.S COVID-19 vaccine or a placebo. The specimen comprised peripheral blood, sampled in a trial of Ad26.COV2.S vaccine versus placebo. The chain couples TRBV28 to TRBJ1-3; the match to TRBD1 covers 7 bases. The CDR3 region has the DNA TGTGCCAGCAGGCCCAGGGGGGACTCTGGGGGGACCATATATTTT. It encodes CASRPRGDSGGTIYF.